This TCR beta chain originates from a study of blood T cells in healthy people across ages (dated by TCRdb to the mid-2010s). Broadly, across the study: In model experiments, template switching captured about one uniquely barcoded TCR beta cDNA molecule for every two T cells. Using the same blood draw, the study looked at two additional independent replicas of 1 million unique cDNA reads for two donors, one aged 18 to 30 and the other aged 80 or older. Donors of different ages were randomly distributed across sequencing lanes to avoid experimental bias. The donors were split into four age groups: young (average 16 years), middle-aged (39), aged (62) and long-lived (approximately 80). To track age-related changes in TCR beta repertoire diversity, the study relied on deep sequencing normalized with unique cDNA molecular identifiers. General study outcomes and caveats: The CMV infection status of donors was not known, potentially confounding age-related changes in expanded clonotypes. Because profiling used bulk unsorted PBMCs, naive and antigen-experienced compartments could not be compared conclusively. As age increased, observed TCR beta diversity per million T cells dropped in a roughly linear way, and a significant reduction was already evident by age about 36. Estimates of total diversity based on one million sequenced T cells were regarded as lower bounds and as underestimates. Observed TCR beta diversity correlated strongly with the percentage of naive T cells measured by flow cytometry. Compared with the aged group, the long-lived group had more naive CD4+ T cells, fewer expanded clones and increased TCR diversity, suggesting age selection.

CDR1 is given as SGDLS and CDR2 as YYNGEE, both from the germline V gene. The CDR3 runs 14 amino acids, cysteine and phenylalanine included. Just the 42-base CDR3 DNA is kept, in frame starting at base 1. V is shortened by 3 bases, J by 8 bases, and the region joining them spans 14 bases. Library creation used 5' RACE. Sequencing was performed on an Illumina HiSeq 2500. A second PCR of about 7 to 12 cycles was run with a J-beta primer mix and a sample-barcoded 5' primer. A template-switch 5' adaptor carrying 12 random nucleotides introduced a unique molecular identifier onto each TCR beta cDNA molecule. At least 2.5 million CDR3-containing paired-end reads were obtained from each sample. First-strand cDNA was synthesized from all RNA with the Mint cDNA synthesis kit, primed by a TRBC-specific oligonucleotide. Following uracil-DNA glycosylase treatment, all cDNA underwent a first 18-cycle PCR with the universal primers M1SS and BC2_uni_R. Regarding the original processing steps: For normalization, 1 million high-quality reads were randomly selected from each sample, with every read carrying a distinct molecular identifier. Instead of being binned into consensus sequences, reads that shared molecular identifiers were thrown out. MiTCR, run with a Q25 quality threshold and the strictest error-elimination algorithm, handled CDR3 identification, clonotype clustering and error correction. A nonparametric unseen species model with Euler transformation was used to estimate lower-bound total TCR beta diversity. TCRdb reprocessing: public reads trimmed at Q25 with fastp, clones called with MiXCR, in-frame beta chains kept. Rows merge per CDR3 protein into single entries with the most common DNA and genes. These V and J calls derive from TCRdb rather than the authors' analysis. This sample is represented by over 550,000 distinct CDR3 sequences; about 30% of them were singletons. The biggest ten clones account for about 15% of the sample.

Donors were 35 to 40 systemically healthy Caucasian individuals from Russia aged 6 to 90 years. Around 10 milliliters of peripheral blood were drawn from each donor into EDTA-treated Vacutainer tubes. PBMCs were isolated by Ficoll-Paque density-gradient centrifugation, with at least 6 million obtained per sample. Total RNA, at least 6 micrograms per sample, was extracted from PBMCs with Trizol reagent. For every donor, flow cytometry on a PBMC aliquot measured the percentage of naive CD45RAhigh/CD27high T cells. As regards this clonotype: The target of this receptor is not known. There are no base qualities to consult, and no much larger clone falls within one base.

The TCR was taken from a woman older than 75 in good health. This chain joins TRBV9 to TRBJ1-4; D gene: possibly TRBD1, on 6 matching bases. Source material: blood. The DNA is TGTGCCAGCAGCGCGGGGGGCGCGAAAGAAAAACTGTTTTTT. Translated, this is CASSAGGAKEKLFF.